The sequence of this T cell receptor (beta chain) was determined in a study of cytomegalovirus exposure and HLA in healthy donors. Overall study findings and caveats: Reportedly, diagnosis of cytomegalovirus status by the classifier showed high specificity and sensitivity. Most TCR sequences were seen very rarely across donors, but some public TCRs occurred in many. The study designated about 160 TCR beta chains cytomegalovirus-associated.

Produced via immunoSEQ multiplex PCR; TCRdb's table is partial and in-frame only. The table includes 150,000 to 200,000 clones, about 89% detected once. Germline values: CDR1 GTSNPN, CDR2 SVGIG (reference sequence). With 2 bases removed from V and 6 bases from J, the gap between germline ends came to 9 bases. This CDR3 is 12 amino acids long. In regard to this clone: The antigen is not known.

Sequenced input: PBMCs. The sequence was collected from a man in his thirties or forties in good health and CMV-seropositive. The V gene is TRBV30, the J gene TRBJ2-3; D not resolved. In nucleotides, the CDR3 is TGTGCCTGGAGTAAAGGGTTTGATACGCAGTATTTT. Amino acid sequence: CAWSKGFDTQYF.